This entry lists 20 T cell receptor beta chains sequenced from one sample in a study of blood T cells in healthy people across ages. The use of a sample-barcoded 5' primer and a J-beta primer mix characterized a second PCR of 7 to 11 cycles. In TCRdb, the 5' RACE reads were re-called with MiXCR into one record per CDR3 protein. Altogether approximately 680,000 distinct CDR3 sequences are present, about a third being singletons, with the ten largest covering about 16%. The sample was blood. Receptor source: a woman aged 80 or over in good health.

In the case of this clonotype: A single base separates this from a much larger clone, so it may be a read error. The rearrangement links TRBV24-1 to TRBJ2-1, with TRBD2 matching 13 bases. The assigned J gene may be wrong: the sequence end matches TRBJ2-7 better. CDR1 and CDR2 from the germline V gene are KGHDR and SFDVKD. CDR3 length equals 17 residues. CDR3 nucleotides: TGTGCCACCAGTGACCCGACTAGCGGGGGGCCCTACAATGAGCAGTACTTC. This translates into CATSDPTSGGPYNEQYF.

The chain recombines TRBV4-2 with TRBJ1-2, with TRBD1 identical over 9 bases. The CDR3 runs 15 residues. After removal of 4 bases from V and 7 bases from J, the junction contained 10 bases not matched to a gene. The germline gives CDR1 LGHNA, CDR2 YNFKEQ. For the CDR3, the DNA is TGTGCCAGCAGCCCAGACAGGGGGAGTAGATTTGGCTACACCTTC. Amino acid sequence: CASSPDRGSRFGYTF.

With respect to this clonotype: This sequence may be a read error, since a much larger clone differs from it by one base. The rearrangement joins TRBV6-1 to TRBJ2-1; 7 bases are shared with TRBD2. The V gene end was trimmed by 4 bases and the J gene end by 0 bases; junction bases not matched to a gene: 15. Germline V CDR1 and CDR2: MNHNS, SASEGT. The CDR3 sequence is 19 residues long. CDR3 loop: CASSGNQAGHLSSYNEQFF. CDR3 coding DNA: TGTGCCAGCAGTGGGAATCAAGCGGGGCATTTGAGCTCCTACAATGAGCAGTTCTTC.

The chain employs TRBV7-2 and TRBJ2-7; perhaps TRBD2 as D (5 bases). Trimming pared 1 base from V and 4 bases from J, leaving 14 bases between. CDR3 length: 15 amino acids. The germline gives CDR1 SGHTA, CDR2 FQGNSA. CDR3 nucleotides: TGTGCCAGCAGCTTAGATATTGGGCGGGTGTACGAGCAGTACTTC. Encoded protein: CASSLDIGRVYEQYF.

This clonotype showed up many times. The J gene is TRBJ2-7, the V gene TRBV29-1, with D tentatively TRBD1 (5 bases). The CDR3 covers 15 residues. CDR1 SQVTM and CDR2 ANQGSEA come from the germline V gene. V was clipped by 3 bases and J by 7 bases, with 22 bases between them. CDR3 DNA sequence: TGCAGCGTTGACGCTGATGACAGTACCCCTCAAGAGCAGTACTTC. Translation: CSVDADDSTPQEQYF.

The chain carries TRBV6-2 or TRBV6-3 and TRBJ1-1, with D perhaps TRBD1 (5 bases). CDR1 is MNHEY and CDR2 is SVGEGT in the germline V gene. This CDR3 contains 14 residues. With 4 bases removed from V and 7 bases from J, the gap between germline ends came to 16 bases. The CDR3 is CASSSPGWALEAFF. The CDR3, as DNA: TGTGCCAGCAGTTCTCCAGGGTGGGCGCTTGAAGCTTTCTTT.

Details on this clonotype: A much larger clone differs by one base, so this may be a read error. The chain employs TRBV7-3 and TRBJ2-3; TRBD2 agrees at 9 bases. The CDR3 is made up of 14 amino acids. The trim removed 5 bases at V and 6 bases at J, leaving 6 bases unmatched. The germline V gene encodes CDR1 SGHTA and CDR2 FQGTGA. CDR3 DNA: TGTGCCAGCAGCCCCGGGACTAGCTGCGATACGCAGTATTTT. It encodes CASSPGTSCDTQYF.

This clonotype has more than one count but fewer than ten. A much larger clone differs from this one at a single base, so this may be a read error. This chain connects TRBV12-3 or TRBV12-4 to TRBJ1-2; 8 nucleotides agree with TRBD1. This CDR3 contains 16 residues. The CDR3 bases are TGTGCCAGCAGTCCAGGCCTCTTACAGGGGGGATATGGCTGCACCTTC. Translated, it gives CASSPGLLQGGYGCTF.

As to this clonotype: This may stem from a read error, because a much larger clone lies one nucleotide away. This chain connects TRBV4-1 to TRBJ1-2; D not certain. Trimming pared 5 bases from V and 1 base from J, leaving 11 bases between. CDR1 MGHRA and CDR2 YSYEKL come from the germline V gene. The CDR3 contains 14 residues. DNA for the CDR3: TGCGCCAGCAGCTCCCGCATAATTAACTATGGCTACACCTTC. Translated: CASSSRIINYGYTF.

The V call is TRBV7-9, the J call TRBJ2-4; no clear D. The J call may not be correct, given that the DNA end is closer to TRBJ2-7. CDR1 is SEHNR and CDR2 is FQNEAQ in the germline V gene (reference sequence). The CDR3 spans 14 residues. The CDR3 is CASSLSGDGYEQYF. The CDR3 DNA reads TGTGCCAGCAGCTTATCTGGGGATGGCTACGAGCAGTACTTC.

This clonotype was found many times. In nucleotides, the CDR3 is TGTGCCAGCAGCGAAACTCGGGGGCGCGGAGAGACCCAGTACTTC. Translated, it gives CASSETRGRGETQYF. The chain is built from TRBV7-3 and TRBJ2-5; perhaps D is TRBD1 or TRBD2 (6 bases each). The CDR3 contains 15 residues. Trimming cost V 5 bases and J 4 bases, with 17 bases left between them. The germline CDR1 and CDR2 sequences are SGHTA and FQGTGA.

The chain recombines TRBV15 with TRBJ2-3; D not certain. The CDR3 sequence is 15 residues long. Looked up from germline, CDR1 is LNHNV and CDR2 is YYDKDF (reference sequence). Trimming pared 0 bases from V and 4 bases from J, leaving 11 bases between. CDR3 DNA: TGTGCCACCAGCAGAGATTTGGTCATCCCAGATACGCAGTATTTT. It yields the protein CATSRDLVIPDTQYF.

Details on this clonotype: Just one base apart from a much larger clone, this may be a read error. V gene TRBV20-1 combines with J gene TRBJ2-5, with unresolved D. Trimming shortened V by 7 bases and J by 5 bases, and 17 bases separated the two germline ends. CDR1 is DFQATT, CDR2 SNEGSKA, per germline (reference sequence). The CDR3 length is 13 residues. CDR3 DNA: TGCAGTGGGACGAACACGGGCGAGGAGACCCAGTACTTC. This sequence encodes CSGTNTGEETQYF.

There are a few counts of this clonotype. Just one base apart from a much larger clone, this may be a read error. V is TRBV4-3 and J is TRBJ2-1, with 7 bases identical to TRBD1. CDR1 is LGHNA, CDR2 YSLEER, per germline. CDR3 length: 13 residues. CDR3 DNA sequence: TGCGCCGGCAGCCTAGGACTTCGGGACAGCCAGTTCTTC. Translation gives CAGSLGLRDSQFF.

The chain has TRBV10-2 and TRBJ1-2; TRBD1 might be the D (6 bases). CDR3 length: 15 residues. Trimming took off 7 bases at V and 2 bases at J, with 17 bases between the two ends. In germline, CDR1 is WSHSY, CDR2 SAAADI. The CDR3, as DNA: TGCGCCAGCATTGACCCCAGGGGAACCAACTATGGCTACACCTTC. Translating gives CASIDPRGTNYGYTF.

This clonotype was counted a few times. A read error is possible here, since a much larger clone lies one base away. This chain links TRBV28 with TRBJ2-3, with D uncertain. The CDR3 is 13 residues long. Trimming stripped 6 bases from V and 7 bases from J, with 14 bases between. Germline CDR1 MDHEN, CDR2 SYDVKM. The CDR3 DNA follows: TGTGCCAGCAGGTTAGGGAAGGCCTATACGCAGTATTTT. Its translation: CASRLGKAYTQYF.

The CDR3 region is CASSQAVGELFF. As DNA, the CDR3 is TGTGCCAGCAGCCAAGCGGTCGGGGAGCTGTTTTTT. The chain carries TRBV3-1 and TRBJ2-2; D is undetermined. Deletions cut 1 base from V and 7 bases from J, with 4 bases between. The length of the CDR3 is 12 residues. Germline-derived CDR1 and CDR2 are LGHDT and YNNKEL (reference sequence).

This clonotype has ten or more counts. The V call is TRBV24-1, the J call TRBJ2-3; 9 nucleotides match TRBD1. The CDR3 totals 16 residues. Trimming at V came to 4 bases and at J to 2 bases, leaving 6 bases not matched to a gene. Germline V lookup: CDR1 KGHDR, CDR2 SFDVKD. This CDR3 reads CATSDSDRGNTDTQYF. The CDR3 DNA is TGTGCCACCAGTGACTCAGACAGGGGGAACACAGATACGCAGTATTTT.

This clonotype was detected ten times or more. The V gene is TRBV5-4, the J gene TRBJ2-5; 14 bases are a match to TRBD2. This CDR3 is built from 19 residues. The germline V gene has CDR1 SGHNT and CDR2 YYREEE (reference sequence). V lost 3 bases to trimming and J lost 6 bases; unmatched junction nucleotides: 16. CDR3 region: CASSWGTSGGPLMFKTQYF. The CDR3 DNA is TGTGCCAGCAGCTGGGGGACTAGCGGGGGCCCCCTAATGTTTAAGACCCAGTACTTC.

This clonotype came up many times. The V gene is TRBV4-2, the J gene TRBJ1-2; no clear D gene. Germline V gene lookup returns CDR1 LGHNA and CDR2 YNFKEQ. With 1 base removed from V and 3 bases from J, the gap between germline ends came to 12 bases. There are 15 residues in the CDR3. CDR3 sequence: CASSQVGRVDYGYTF. The CDR3 coding sequence is TGTGCCAGCAGCCAAGTCGGGAGGGTAGACTATGGCTACACCTTC.